Below are 11 T cell receptor beta chains sequenced from a single sample in a study of blood T cell repertoires in COVID-19. Some clones are missing from TCRdb's copy, which holds only in-frame ones; the method was immunoSEQ multiplex PCR. The repertoire holds 240,000 or so clones, with about 86% as singletons. The specimen sequenced was PBMCs or T cells enriched from blood (not recorded which). The receptors shown here come from a woman in her 40s with acute COVID-19.

The chain carries TRBV2 and TRBJ1-6; 9 bases align to TRBD1. With 3 bases clipped from V and 7 bases from J, the junction kept 4 bases outside the gene matches. Germline assignment: CDR1 SNHLY and CDR2 FYNNEI. The CDR3 spans 15 residues. DNA of the CDR3: TGTGCCAGCAGTGATACAGGGGGCGACAATTCACCCCTCCACTTT. The encoded protein is CASSDTGGDNSPLHF.

This chain uses TRBV5-4 with TRBJ2-3, with 7 bases that match TRBD1. This CDR3 contains 16 residues. V gave up 0 bases and J gave up 3 bases; unmatched junction bases: 7. Germline CDR1 and CDR2: SGHNT and YYREEE (reference sequence). In DNA, the CDR3 is TGTGCCAGCAGCTTGGGACGGGCACAGGGGACAGATACGCAGTATTTT. Translating it yields CASSLGRAQGTDTQYF.

CDR3: CASSIVGTGVNEQFF. The CDR3 DNA reads as TGTGCCAGTAGTATAGTTGGGACAGGGGTCAATGAGCAGTTCTTC. V gene TRBV19 combines with J gene TRBJ2-1, with 10 nucleotides matching TRBD1. The junction had 3 bases not matched to a gene; V was cut back by 1 base and J by 6 bases. The germline CDR1 and CDR2 sequences are LNHDA and SQIVND (reference sequence). This CDR3 has 15 amino acids.

This chain uses TRBV7-8 with TRBJ2-2; 7 positions match TRBD1. Germline values: CDR1 SGHVS, CDR2 FQNEAQ. The CDR3 has 16 amino acids. Trimming took 1 base from V and 4 from J; bases not matched to a gene: 6. CDR3 amino acids: CASSLGYRGGTGELFF. For the CDR3, the DNA is TGTGCCAGCAGCTTAGGGTACAGGGGCGGCACCGGGGAGCTGTTTTTT.

The chain recombines TRBV25-1 with TRBJ1-4; D uncertain. The CDR3 runs 14 residues. Looked up from germline, CDR1 is MGHDK and CDR2 is SYGVNS. Trimming stripped 3 bases from V and 5 bases from J, with 10 bases between. The CDR3 sequence: CASSDGQSNEKLFF. The CDR3 bases are TGTGCCAGCAGTGATGGGCAGAGCAATGAAAAACTGTTTTTT.

The V call is TRBV18, the J call TRBJ2-2, with no clear D. This CDR3 spans 14 amino acids. CDR1 KGHSH and CDR2 LQKENI come from the germline V gene. V lost 2 bases and J lost 4, with 8 bases in between. The CDR3 nucleotides read TGTGCCAGCTCACCAGCACTACCCACCGGGGAGCTGTTTTTT. Its translation: CASSPALPTGELFF.

The rearrangement links TRBV29-1 to TRBJ2-1; TRBD1 matches at 7 bases. This CDR3 has 12 amino acids. With 4 bases clipped from V and 4 bases from J, the junction kept 1 base outside the gene matches. Looked up from germline, CDR1 is SQVTM and CDR2 is ANQGSEA. CDR3 coding DNA: TGCAGCGTTGCAGGGGGATACAATGAGCAGTTCTTC. Translating gives CSVAGGYNEQFF.

The gene calls are TRBV3-1 (or the pseudogene TRBV3-2) and TRBJ2-3, with 7 bases identical to TRBD1. V gave up 6 bases and J gave up 1 base; unmatched junction bases: 7. The CDR3 runs to 15 residues. The germline gives CDR1 LGHDT, CDR2 YNNKEL (reference sequence). The CDR3 sequence is CASRLTGTGTDTQYF. The CDR3 DNA follows: TGTGCCAGCAGACTTACCGGGACAGGCACAGATACGCAGTATTTT.

The V and J genes are TRBV28 and TRBJ1-5; 9 bases are shared with TRBD1. This CDR3 has 17 amino acids. Germline values: CDR1 MDHEN, CDR2 SYDVKM. The junction had 11 bases not matched to a gene; V was cut back by 3 bases and J by 5 bases. CDR3 amino acids: CASSFFRNRGPDQPQHF. The CDR3 nucleotides are TGTGCCAGCAGTTTTTTTCGAAACAGGGGGCCGGATCAGCCCCAGCATTTT.

The genes are TRBV6-5 and TRBJ1-2, with D possibly TRBD1 on 5 matching bases. V lost 6 bases and J lost 0, with 11 bases in between. CDR3 length: 14 amino acids. Germline V gives CDR1 MNHEY, CDR2 SVGAGI. The CDR3 DNA sequence: TGTGCCAGCAGCTTGGACACAGCTAACTATGGCTACACCTTC. The encoded protein is CASSLDTANYGYTF.

V is TRBV4-1 and J is TRBJ2-1, with 7 positions matching TRBD2. After removal of 4 bases from V and 3 bases from J, the junction contained 6 bases not matched to a gene. Germline CDR1 is MGHRA and CDR2 is YSYEKL. The CDR3 spans 15 residues. CDR3 amino acids: CASSPMGGGYNEQFF. CDR3 nucleotide sequence: TGCGCCAGCAGCCCCATGGGCGGGGGCTACAATGAGCAGTTCTTC.